This paragraph covers one T cell receptor (beta chain) sequence. Its antigen remains unknown. TCRdb re-derived calls from the 5' RACE reads in MiXCR, one entry per CDR3 protein. In the table there are some 140,000 distinct CDR3 sequences, about 8% of which are singletons. These data come from a study of CD8 T cells in ankylosing spondylitis. Study-wide results and limits: The study identified a TCR beta motif of several highly homologous variants that appeared characteristic of ankylosing spondylitis blood. The disease-linked clones had a CD8+ phenotype and low blood frequencies.

Germline lookup yields CDR1 SGHAT and CDR2 FQNNGV. The ends lost 6 bases at V and 7 bases at J; junction bases unmatched: 5. The CDR3 runs to 12 residues. The clonotype was recovered from a male donor with ankylosing spondylitis. The V and J genes are TRBV11-2 and TRBJ1-2, with 7 bases matching TRBD1. Sequencing was carried out using synovial fluid, either unsorted or a sorted T cell fraction (not recorded which). The CDR3: CASRPDRVGYTF. In DNA form, the CDR3 reads TGTGCCAGCAGACCCGACAGGGTTGGCTACACCTTC.